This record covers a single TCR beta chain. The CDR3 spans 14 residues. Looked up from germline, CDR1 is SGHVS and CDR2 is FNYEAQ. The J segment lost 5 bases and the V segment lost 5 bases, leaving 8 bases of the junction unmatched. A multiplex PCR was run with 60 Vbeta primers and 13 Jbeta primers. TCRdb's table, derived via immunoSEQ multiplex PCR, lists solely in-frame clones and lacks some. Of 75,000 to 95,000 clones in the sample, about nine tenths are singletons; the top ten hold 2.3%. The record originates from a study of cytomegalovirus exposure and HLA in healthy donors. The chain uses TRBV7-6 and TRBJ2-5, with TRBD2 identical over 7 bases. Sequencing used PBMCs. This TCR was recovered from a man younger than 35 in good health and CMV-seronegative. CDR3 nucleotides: TGTGCCAGCAGCCGGCTCATCGGGGGGGAGACCCAGTACTTC. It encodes CASSRLIGGETQYF.